Below are 5 T cell receptor beta chains sequenced from a single sample in a study of Graves' ophthalmopathy and Graves' hyperthyroidism. For repertoire sequencing, the TCR beta CDR3 regions were amplified from RNA transcripts. The workflow started with a first-round RT-PCR run with HTBI primers and then moved on to a second-round multiplex PCR. TCRdb re-analysed the multiplex PCR reads in MiXCR, keeping a single row per CDR3 protein. The repertoire holds over 200,000 distinct CDR3 sequences, with around 28% as singletons. Material: peripheral blood. The receptors come from a man over 45 with Graves' ophthalmopathy.

This clonotype was observed many times. The chain couples TRBV11-2 to TRBJ1-2, with D unclear. Germline V gene lookup returns CDR1 SGHAT and CDR2 FQNNGV. The CDR3 consists of 14 residues. V lost 5 bases, J lost 4 bases, and 14 bases lay in between. The CDR3 protein is CASSQLAYGYGYTF. CDR3 DNA sequence: TGTGCCAGCAGCCAGTTGGCCTACGGCTATGGCTACACCTTC.

This clonotype was observed many times. This chain connects TRBV4-1 to TRBJ2-5; the match to TRBD2 covers 13 bases. J was trimmed by 5 bases and V by 2 bases; bases with no gene match: 8. The CDR3 extends over 17 amino acids. Germline V lookup: CDR1 MGHRA, CDR2 YSYEKL. The CDR3 is CASSQTGTSGEVETQYF. DNA of the CDR3: TGCGCCAGCAGCCAAACCGGGACTAGCGGGGAGGTGGAGACCCAGTACTTC.

Many counts were recorded for this clonotype. This chain uses TRBV13 with TRBJ2-7, with D unresolved. V lost 5 bases and J lost 5, with 7 bases in between. Germline V lookup: CDR1 PRHDT, CDR2 FYEKMQ (reference sequence). CDR3 length equals 11 residues. CDR3 DNA: TGTGCCAGCAGCCATCTCGACGAGCAGTACTTC. This sequence encodes CASSHLDEQYF.

This clonotype was seen many times. This chain links TRBV28 with TRBJ1-1, with a possible D match to TRBD1 (6 bases). Looked up from germline, CDR1 is MDHEN and CDR2 is SYDVKM. V lost 7 bases and J lost 0, with 15 bases in between. CDR3 length equals 15 residues. The CDR3 region is CASTRTGSVNTEAFF. The CDR3 DNA reads as TGTGCCAGCACCAGAACAGGGTCGGTGAACACTGAAGCTTTCTTT.

V is TRBV7-2 and J is TRBJ2-7, with 12 bases lining up with TRBD2. Germline V gene data show CDR1 as SGHTA and CDR2 as FQGNSA. V shed 3 bases, J shed 2 bases, and the junction held 8 bases outside the gene matches. CDR3 length equals 17 residues. This CDR3 reads CASSFGLAGGSTYEQYF. The CDR3 coding sequence is TGTGCCAGCAGCTTCGGGCTAGCGGGAGGGTCAACCTACGAGCAGTACTTC.